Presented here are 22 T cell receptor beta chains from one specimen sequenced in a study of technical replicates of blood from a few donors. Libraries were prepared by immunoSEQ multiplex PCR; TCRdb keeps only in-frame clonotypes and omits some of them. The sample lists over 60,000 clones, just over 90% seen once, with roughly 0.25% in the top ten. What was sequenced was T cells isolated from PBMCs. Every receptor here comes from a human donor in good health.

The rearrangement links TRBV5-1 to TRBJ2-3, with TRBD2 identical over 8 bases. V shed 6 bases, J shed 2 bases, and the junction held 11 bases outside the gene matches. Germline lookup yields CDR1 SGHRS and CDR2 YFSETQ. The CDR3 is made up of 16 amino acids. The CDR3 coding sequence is TGCGCCAGCATCTCCGGGTTAGCGGGGTACACAGATACGCAGTATTTT. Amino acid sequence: CASISGLAGYTDTQYF. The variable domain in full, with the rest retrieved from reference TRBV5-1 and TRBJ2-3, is KAGVTQTPRYLIKTRGQQVTLSCSPISGHRSVSWYQQTPGQGLQFLFEYFSETQRNKGNFPGRFSGRQFSNSRSEMNVSTLELGDSALYLCASISGLAGYTDTQYFGPGTRLTVL.

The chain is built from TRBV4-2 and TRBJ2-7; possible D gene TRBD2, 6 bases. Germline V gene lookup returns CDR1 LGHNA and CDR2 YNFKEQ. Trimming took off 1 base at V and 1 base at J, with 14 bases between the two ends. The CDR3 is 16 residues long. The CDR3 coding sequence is TGTGCCAGCAGCCAAGCCTTCGGTAGCGGATCCTACGAGCAGTACTTC. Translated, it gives CASSQAFGSGSYEQYF.

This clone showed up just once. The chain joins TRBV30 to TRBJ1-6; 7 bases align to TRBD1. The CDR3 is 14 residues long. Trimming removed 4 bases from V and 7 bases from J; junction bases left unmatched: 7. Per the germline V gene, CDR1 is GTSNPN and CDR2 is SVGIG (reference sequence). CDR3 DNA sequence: TGTGCCTGGACTTGGGGGACAGAAAATTCACCCCTCCACTTT. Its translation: CAWTWGTENSPLHF.

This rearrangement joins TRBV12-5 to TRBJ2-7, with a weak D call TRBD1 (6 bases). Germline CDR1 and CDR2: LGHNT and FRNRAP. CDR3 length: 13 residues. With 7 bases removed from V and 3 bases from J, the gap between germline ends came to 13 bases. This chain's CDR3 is CASAITDSYEQYF. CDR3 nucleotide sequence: TGTGCTAGTGCGATAACGGACAGCTACGAGCAGTACTTC. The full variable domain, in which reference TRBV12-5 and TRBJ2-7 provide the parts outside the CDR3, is DARVTQTPRHKVTEMGQEVTMRCQPILGHNTVFWYRQTMMQGLELLAYFRNRAPLDDSGMPKDRFSAEMPDATLATLKIQPSEPRDSAVYFCASAITDSYEQYFGPGTRLTVT.

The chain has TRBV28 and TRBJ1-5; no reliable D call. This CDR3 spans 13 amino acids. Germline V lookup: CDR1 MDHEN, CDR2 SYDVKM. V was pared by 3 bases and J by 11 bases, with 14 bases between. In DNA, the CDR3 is TGTGCCAGCAGTTTGACAACGATCAGGACCCAGCATTTT. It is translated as CASSLTTIRTQHF. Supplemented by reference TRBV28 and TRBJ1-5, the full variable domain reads DVKVTQSSRYLVKRTGEKVFLECVQDMDHENMFWYRQDPGLGLRLIYFSYDVKMKEKGDIPEGYSVSREKKERFSLILESASTNQTSMYLCASSLTTIRTQHFGDGTRLSIL.

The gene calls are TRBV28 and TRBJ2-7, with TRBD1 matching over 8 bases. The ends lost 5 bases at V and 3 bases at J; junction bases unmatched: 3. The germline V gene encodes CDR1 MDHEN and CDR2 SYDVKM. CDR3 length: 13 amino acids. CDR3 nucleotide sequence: TGTGCCAGCAGTAACGGACAGGGCTACGAGCAGTACTTC. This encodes CASSNGQGYEQYF.

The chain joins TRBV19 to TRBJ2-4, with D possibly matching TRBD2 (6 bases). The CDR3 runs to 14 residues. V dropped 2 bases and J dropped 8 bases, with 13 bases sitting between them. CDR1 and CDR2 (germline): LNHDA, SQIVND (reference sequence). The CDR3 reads CASSITAGRDIQYF. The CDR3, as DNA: TGTGCCAGTAGTATAACGGCGGGAAGAGACATTCAGTACTTC. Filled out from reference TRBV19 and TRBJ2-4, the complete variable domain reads DGGITQSPKYLFRKEGQNVTLSCEQNLNHDAMYWYRQDPGQGLRLIYYSQIVNDFQKGDIAEGYSVSREKKESFPLTVTSAQKNPTAFYLCASSITAGRDIQYFGAGTRLSVL.

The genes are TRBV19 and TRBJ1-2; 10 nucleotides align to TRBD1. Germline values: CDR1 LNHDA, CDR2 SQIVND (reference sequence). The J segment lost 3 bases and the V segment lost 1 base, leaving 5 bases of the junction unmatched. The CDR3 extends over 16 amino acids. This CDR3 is CASSIVPGQGHYGYTF. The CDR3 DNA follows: TGTGCCAGTAGTATAGTCCCGGGACAGGGGCACTATGGCTACACCTTC. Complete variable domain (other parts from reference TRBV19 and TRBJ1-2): DGGITQSPKYLFRKEGQNVTLSCEQNLNHDAMYWYRQDPGQGLRLIYYSQIVNDFQKGDIAEGYSVSREKKESFPLTVTSAQKNPTAFYLCASSIVPGQGHYGYTFGSGTRLTVV.

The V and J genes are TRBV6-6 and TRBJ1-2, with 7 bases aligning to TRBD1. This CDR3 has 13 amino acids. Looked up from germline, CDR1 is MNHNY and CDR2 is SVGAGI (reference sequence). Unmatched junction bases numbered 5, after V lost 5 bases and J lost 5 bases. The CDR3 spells CASSTDRFYGYTF. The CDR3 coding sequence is TGTGCCAGCAGTACGGACAGGTTTTATGGCTACACCTTC.

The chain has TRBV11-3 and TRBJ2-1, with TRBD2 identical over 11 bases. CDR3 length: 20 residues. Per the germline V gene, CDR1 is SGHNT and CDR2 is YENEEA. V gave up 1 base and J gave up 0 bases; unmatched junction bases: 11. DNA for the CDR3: TGTGCCAGCAGCTTAGCCCTAAGACTAGCGGGGCTTTACTCCTACAATGAGCAGTTCTTC. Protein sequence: CASSLALRLAGLYSYNEQFF.

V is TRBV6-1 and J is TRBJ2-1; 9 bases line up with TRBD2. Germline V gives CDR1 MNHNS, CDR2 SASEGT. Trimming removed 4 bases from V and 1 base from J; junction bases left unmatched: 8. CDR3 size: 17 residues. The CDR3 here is CASSARSGGVSYNEQFF. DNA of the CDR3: TGTGCCAGCAGTGCTCGTAGCGGGGGCGTTTCCTACAATGAGCAGTTCTTC.

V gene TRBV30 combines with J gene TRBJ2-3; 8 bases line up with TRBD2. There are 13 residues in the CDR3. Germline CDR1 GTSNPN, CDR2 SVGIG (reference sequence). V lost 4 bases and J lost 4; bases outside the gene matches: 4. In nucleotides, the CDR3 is TGTGCCTGGACCGGGGGGGCCGCAGATACGCAGTATTTT. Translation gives CAWTGGAADTQYF.

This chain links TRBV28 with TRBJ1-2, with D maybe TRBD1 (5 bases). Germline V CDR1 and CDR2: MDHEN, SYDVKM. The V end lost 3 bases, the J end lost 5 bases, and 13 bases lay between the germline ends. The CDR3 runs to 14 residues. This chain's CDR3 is CASSFIGAGYGYTF. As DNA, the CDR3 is TGTGCCAGCAGTTTCATAGGGGCGGGGTATGGCTACACCTTC.

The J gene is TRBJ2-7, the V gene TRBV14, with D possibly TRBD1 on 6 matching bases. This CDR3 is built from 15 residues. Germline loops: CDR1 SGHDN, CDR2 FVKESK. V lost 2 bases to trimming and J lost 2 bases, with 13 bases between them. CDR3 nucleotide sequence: TGTGCCAGCAGCCAAACAGGGAAAGGGGCCTACGAGCAGTACTTC. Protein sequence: CASSQTGKGAYEQYF.

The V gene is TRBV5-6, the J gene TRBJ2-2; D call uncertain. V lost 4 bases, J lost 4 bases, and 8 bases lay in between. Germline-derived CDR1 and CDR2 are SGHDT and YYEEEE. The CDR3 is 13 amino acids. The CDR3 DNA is TGTGCCAGCAGCCACCAGTCCACCGGGGAGCTGTTTTTT. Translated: CASSHQSTGELFF.

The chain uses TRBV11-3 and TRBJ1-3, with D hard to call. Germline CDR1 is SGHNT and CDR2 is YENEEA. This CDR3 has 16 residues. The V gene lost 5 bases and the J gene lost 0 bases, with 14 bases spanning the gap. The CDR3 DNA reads TGTGCCAGCAGCCGACCAGGCCTGTTCTCTGGAAACACCATATATTTT. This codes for CASSRPGLFSGNTIYF.

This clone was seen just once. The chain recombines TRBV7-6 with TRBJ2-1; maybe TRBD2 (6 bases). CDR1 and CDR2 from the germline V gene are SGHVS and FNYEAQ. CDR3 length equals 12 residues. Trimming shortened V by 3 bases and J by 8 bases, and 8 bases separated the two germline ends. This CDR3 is CASSFREDEQFF. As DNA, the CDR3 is TGTGCCAGCAGCTTTAGGGAGGATGAGCAGTTCTTC.

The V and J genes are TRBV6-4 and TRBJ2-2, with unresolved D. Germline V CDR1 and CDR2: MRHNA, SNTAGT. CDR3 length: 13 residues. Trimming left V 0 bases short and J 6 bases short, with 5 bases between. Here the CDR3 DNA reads TGTGCCAGCAGTGACTCGACATCCGGGGAGCTGTTTTTT. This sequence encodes CASSDSTSGELFF.

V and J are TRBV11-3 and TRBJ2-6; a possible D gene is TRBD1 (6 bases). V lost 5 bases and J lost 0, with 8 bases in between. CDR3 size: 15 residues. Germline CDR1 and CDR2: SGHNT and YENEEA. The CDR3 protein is CASSGQNSGANVLTF. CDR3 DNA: TGTGCCAGCAGCGGACAGAACTCTGGGGCCAACGTCCTGACTTTC.

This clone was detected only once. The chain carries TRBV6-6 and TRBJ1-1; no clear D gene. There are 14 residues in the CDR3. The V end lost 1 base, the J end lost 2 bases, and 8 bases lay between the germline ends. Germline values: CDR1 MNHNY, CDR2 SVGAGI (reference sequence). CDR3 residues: CASSYFRENTEAFF. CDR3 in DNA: TGTGCCAGCAGTTACTTCCGGGAAAACACTGAAGCTTTCTTT.

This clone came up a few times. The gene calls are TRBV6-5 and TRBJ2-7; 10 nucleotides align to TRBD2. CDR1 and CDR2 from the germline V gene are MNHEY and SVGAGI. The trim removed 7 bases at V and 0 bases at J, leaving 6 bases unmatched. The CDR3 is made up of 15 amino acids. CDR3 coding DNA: TGTGCCAGCACCCTACTAGCGGGAAGCTCCTACGAGCAGTACTTC. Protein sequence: CASTLLAGSSYEQYF.

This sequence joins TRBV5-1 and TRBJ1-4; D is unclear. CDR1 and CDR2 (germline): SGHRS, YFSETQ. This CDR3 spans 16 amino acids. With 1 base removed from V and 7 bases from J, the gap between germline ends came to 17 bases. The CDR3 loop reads CASSLSPSGVGEKLFF. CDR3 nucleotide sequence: TGCGCCAGCAGCTTGTCCCCATCCGGGGTGGGTGAAAAACTGTTTTTT.